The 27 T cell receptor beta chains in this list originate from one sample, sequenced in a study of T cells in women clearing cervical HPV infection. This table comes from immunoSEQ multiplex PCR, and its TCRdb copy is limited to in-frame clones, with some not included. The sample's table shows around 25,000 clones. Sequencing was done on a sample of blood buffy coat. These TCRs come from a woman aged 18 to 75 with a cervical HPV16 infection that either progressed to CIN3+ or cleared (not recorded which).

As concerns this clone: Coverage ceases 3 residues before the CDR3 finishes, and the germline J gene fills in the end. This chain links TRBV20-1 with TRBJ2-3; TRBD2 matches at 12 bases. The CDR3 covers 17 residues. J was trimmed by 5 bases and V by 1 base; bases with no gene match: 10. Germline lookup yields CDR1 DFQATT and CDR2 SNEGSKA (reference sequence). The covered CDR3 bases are TGCAGTGCTAGAGCCGCCCCTCTAGCGGGAGGGCGAGATACG. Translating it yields CSARAAPLAGGRDT. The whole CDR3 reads CSARAAPLAGGRDTQYF.

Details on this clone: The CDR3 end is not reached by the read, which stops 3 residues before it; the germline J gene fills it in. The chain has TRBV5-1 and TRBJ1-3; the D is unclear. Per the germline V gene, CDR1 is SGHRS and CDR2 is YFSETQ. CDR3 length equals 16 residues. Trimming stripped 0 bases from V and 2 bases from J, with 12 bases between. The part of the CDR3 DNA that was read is TGCGCCAGCAGCTTGGCCGGGGTACGGACTGGAAACACC. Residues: CASSLAGVRTGNT. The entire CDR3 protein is CASSLAGVRTGNTIYF.

CDR3 loop: CASSLEGAEKLFF. The covered CDR3 bases are TGCGCCAGCAGCTTGGAAGGGGCTGAAAAA. The gene calls are TRBV5-1 and TRBJ1-4; TRBD1 might be the D (5 bases). The read falls 3 residues short of the CDR3 end, and the missing part is taken from the germline J gene. V lost 0 bases, J lost 7 bases, and 7 bases lay in between. The CDR3 contains 13 residues. Germline CDR1 SGHRS, CDR2 YFSETQ.

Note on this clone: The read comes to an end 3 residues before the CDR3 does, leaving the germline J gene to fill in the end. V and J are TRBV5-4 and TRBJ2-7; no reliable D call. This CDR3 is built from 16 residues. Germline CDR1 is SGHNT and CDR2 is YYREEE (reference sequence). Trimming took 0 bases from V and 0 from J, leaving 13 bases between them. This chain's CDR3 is CASSLERGINSYEQYF. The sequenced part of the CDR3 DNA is TGTGCCAGCAGCTTGGAGCGAGGAATAAACTCCTACGAG. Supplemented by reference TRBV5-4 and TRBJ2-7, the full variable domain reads ETGVTQSPTHLIKTRGQQVTLRCSSQSGHNTVSWYQQALGQGPQFIFQYYREEENGRGNFPPRFSGLQFPNYSSELNVNALELDDSALYLCASSLERGINSYEQYFGPGTRLTVT.

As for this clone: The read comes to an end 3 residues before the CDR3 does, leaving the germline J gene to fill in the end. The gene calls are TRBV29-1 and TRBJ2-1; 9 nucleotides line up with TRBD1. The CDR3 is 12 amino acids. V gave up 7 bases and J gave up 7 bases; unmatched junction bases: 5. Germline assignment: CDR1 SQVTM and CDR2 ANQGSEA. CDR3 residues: CSAGQGGNEQFF. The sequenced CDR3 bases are TGCAGCGCGGGACAGGGAGGGAATGAG.

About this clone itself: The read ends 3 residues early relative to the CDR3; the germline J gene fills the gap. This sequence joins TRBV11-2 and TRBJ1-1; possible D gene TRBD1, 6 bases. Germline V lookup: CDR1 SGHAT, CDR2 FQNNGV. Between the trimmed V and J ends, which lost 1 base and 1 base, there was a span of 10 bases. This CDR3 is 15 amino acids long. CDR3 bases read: TGTGCCAGCAGCTTAGTCCTGACAGGGAACACTGAA. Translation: CASSLVLTGNTE. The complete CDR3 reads CASSLVLTGNTEAFF.

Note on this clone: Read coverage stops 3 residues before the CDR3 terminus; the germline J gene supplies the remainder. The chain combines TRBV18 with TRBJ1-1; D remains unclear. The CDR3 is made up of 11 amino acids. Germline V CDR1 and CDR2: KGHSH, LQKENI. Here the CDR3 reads CASSTGETAFF. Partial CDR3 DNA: TGTGCCAGCTCCACCGGGGAGACA.

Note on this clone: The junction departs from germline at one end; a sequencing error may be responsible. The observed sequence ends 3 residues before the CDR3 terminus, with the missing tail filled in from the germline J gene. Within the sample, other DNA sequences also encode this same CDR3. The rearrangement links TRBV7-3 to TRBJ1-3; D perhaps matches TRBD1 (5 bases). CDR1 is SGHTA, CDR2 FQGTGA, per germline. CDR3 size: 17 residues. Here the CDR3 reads CASSPPGGSVTGNTIYF. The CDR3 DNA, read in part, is TGTGCCAGCAGCCCCCCGGGGGGGTCTGTTACTGGAAACACA. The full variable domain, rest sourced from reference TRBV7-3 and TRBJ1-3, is GAGVSQTPSNKVTEKGKYVELRCDPISGHTALYWYRQSLGQGPEFLIYFQGTGAADDSGLPNDRFFAVRPEGSVSTLKIQRTERGDSAVYLCASSPPGGSVTGNTIYFGEGSWLTVV.

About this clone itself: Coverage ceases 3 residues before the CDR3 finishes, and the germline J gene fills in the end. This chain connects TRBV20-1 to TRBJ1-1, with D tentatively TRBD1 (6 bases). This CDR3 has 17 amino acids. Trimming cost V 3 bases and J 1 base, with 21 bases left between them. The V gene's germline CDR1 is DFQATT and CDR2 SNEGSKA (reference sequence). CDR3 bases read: TGCAGTGCTAGGATTCCCGAGGAGGGGGTACAGAACACTGAA. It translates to CSARIPEEGVQNTE. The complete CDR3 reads CSARIPEEGVQNTEAFF.

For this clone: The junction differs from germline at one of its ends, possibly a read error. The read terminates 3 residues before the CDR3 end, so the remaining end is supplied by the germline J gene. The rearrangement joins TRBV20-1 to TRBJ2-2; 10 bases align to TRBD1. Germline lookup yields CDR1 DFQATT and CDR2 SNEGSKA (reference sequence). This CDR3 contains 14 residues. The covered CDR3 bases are TGCAGTGCAGGACAGGGGGGGAACACCGGGAAG. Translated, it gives CSAGQGGNTGK. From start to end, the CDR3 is CSAGQGGNTGKLFF.

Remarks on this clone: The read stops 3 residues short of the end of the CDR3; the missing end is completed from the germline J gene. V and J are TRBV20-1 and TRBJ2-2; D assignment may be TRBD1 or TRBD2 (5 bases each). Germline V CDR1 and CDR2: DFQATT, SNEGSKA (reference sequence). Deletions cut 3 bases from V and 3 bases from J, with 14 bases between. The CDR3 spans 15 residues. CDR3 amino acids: CSASPIRGDTGELFF. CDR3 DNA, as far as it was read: TGCAGTGCTAGCCCGATTAGGGGAGACACCGGGGAG.

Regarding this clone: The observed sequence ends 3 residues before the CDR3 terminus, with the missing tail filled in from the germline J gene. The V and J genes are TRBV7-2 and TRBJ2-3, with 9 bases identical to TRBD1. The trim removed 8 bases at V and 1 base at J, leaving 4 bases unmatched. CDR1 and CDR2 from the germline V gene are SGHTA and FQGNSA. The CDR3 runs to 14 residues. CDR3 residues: CASLRDRGTDTQYF. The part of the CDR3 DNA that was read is TGTGCCAGCTTACGGGACAGGGGCACAGATACG. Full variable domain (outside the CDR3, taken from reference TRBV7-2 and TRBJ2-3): GAGVSQSPSNKVTEKGKDVELRCDPISGHTALYWYRQSLGQGLEFLIYFQGNSAPDKSGLPSDRFSAERTGGSVSTLTIQRTQQEDSAVYLCASLRDRGTDTQYFGPGTRLTVL.

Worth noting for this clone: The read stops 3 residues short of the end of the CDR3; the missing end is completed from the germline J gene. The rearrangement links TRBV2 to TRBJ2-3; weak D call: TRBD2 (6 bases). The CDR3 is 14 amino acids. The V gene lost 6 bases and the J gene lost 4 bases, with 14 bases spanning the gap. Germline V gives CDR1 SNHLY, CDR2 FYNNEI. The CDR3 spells CASRLEGQADTQYF. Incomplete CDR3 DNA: TGTGCCAGCAGATTGGAGGGGCAGGCAGATACG.

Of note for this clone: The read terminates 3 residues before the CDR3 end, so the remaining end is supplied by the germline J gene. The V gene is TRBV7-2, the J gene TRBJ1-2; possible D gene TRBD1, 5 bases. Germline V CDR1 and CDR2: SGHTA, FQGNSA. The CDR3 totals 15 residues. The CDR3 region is CASSSRGGATMGYTF. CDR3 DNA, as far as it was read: TGTGCCAGCAGCTCTCGTGGAGGGGCGACGATGGGC.

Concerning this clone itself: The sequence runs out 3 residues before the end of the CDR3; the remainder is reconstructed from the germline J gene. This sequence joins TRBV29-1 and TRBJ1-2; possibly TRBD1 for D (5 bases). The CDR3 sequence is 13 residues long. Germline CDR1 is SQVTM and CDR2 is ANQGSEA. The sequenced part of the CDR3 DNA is TGCAGCGTAGGGACTAGCGGGTTCGGTGAC. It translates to CSVGTSGFGD. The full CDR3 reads CSVGTSGFGDYTF. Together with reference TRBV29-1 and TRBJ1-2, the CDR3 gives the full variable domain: SAVISQKPSRDICQRGTSLTIQCQVDSQVTMMFWYRQQPGQSLTLIATANQGSEATYESGFVIDKFPISRPNLTFSTLTVSNMSPEDSSIYLCSVGTSGFGDYTFGSGTRLTVV.

Here the CDR3 reads CASTHQQGNQPQHF. The CDR3 DNA, read in part, is TGTGCCAGCACACACCAACAGGGTAATCAGCCC. The chain couples TRBV6-2 or TRBV6-3 to TRBJ1-5; weak D call: TRBD1 (6 bases). The missing CDR3 end, 3 residues past where the read stops, is filled in from the germline J gene. Trimming cost V 7 bases and J 4 bases, with 14 bases left between them. The length of the CDR3 is 14 residues. Germline V CDR1 and CDR2: MNHEY, SVGEGT.

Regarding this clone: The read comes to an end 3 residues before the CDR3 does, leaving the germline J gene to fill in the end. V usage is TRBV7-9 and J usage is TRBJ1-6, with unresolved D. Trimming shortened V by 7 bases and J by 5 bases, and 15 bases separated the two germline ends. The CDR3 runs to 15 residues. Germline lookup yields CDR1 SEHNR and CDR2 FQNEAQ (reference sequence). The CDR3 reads CASTPVWADNSPLHF. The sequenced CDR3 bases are TGTGCCAGCACTCCAGTATGGGCAGATAATTCACCC.

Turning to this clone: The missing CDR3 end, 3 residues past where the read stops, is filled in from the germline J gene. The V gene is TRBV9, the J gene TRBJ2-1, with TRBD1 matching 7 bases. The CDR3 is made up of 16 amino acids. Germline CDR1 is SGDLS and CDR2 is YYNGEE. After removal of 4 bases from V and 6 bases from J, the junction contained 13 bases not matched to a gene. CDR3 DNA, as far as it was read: TGTGCCAGCAGCCGTCCAAACAGGGGATCGGGCAATGAG. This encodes CASSRPNRGSGNE. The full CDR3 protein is CASSRPNRGSGNEQFF.

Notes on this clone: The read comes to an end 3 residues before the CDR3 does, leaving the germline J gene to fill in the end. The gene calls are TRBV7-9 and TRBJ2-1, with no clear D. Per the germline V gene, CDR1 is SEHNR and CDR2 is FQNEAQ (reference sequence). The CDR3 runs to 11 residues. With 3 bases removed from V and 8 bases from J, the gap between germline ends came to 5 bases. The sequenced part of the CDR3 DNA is TGTGCCAGCAGCTTCGGGTATGAG. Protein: CASSFGYE. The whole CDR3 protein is CASSFGYEQFF.

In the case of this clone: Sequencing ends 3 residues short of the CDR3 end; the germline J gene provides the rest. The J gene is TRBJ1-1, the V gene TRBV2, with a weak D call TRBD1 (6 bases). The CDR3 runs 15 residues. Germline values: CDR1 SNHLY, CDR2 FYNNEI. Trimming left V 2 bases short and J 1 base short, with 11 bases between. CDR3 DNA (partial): TGTGCCAGCAGTGAATTTGGGGGCGGGAACACTGAA. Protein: CASSEFGGGNTE. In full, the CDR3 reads CASSEFGGGNTEAFF.

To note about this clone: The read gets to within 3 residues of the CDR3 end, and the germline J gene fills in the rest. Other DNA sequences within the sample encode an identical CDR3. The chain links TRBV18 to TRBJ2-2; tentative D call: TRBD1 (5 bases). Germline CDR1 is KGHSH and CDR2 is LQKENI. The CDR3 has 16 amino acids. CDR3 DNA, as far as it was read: TGTGCCAGCTCACCACCAGCAGCCTCTGGGGCCAACGTG. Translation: CASSPPAASGANV. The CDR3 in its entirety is CASSPPAASGANVLFF.

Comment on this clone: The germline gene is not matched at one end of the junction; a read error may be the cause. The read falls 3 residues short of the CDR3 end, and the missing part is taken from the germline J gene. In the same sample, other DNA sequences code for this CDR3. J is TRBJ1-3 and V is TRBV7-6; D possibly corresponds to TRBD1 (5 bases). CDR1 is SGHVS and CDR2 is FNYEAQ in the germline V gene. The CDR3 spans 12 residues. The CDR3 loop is CASSVNRNTIYF. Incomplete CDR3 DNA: TGTGCCAGCAGCGTAAACAGGAACACA.

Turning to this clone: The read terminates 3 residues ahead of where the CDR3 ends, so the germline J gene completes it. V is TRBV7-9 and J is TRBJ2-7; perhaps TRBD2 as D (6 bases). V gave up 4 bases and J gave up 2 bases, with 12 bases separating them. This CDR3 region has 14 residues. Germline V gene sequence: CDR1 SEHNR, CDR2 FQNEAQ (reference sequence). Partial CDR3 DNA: TGTGCCAGCAGCTCGGTAGCGGAACCCTACGAG. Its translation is CASSSVAEPYE. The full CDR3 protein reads CASSSVAEPYEQYF.

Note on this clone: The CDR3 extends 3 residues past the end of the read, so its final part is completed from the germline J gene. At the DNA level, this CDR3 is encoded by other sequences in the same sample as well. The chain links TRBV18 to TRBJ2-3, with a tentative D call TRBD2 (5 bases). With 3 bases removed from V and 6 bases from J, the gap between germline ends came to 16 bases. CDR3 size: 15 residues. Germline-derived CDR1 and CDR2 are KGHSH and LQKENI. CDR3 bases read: TGTGCCAGCTCACCGTCCAGGAGCATAGCGGATACG. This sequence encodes CASSPSRSIADT. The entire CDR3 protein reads CASSPSRSIADTQYF. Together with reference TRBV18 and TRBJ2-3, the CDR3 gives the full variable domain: NAGVMQNPRHLVRRRGQEARLRCSPMKGHSHVYWYRQLPEEGLKFMVYLQKENIIDESGMPKERFSAEFPKEGPSILRIQQVVRGDSAAYFCASSPSRSIADTQYFGPGTRLTVL.

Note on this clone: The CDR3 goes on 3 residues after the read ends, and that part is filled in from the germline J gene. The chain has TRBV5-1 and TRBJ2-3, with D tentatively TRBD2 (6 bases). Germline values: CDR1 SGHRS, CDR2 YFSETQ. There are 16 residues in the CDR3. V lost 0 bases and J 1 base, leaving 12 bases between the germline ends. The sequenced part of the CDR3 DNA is TGCGCCAGCAGCTTGGAGGGCAGGGAGGGCACAGATACG. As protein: CASSLEGREGTDT. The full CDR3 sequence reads CASSLEGREGTDTQYF.

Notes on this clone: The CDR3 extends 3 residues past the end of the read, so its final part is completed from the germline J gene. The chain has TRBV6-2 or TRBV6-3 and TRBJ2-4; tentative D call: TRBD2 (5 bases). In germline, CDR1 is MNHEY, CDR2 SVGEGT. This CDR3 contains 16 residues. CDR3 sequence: CASSYSGGFTNQPQYF. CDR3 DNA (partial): TGTGCCAGCAGTTACTCCGGCGGGTTTACTAATCAGCCT.

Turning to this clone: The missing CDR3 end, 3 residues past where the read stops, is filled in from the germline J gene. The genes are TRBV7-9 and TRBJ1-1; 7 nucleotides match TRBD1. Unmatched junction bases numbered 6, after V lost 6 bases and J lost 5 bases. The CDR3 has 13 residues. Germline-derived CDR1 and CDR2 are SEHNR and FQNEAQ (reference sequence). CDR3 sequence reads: CASSYDRVTEAFF. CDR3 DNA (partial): TGTGCCAGCAGTTACGACAGGGTGACTGAA.